The following is a T cell receptor beta chain sequence with its context. Its antigen is unknown. J lost 2 bases, V lost 5 bases, and 6 bases had no gene match. There are 15 residues in the CDR3. CDR1 is SGHTA and CDR2 is FQGTGA in the germline V gene. Clones were sequenced by immunoSEQ multiplex PCR, and TCRdb holds only the in-frame ones, with some missing. The table includes roughly 8,400 clones, 70% to 90% detected once. The data belong to a study of T cell repertoires in ileal Crohn's disease. Study-level background: At surgery, 30% to 40% of patients smoked, with median disease duration roughly 7.7 years.

Study-level findings and limits: Compared with non-smokers, active smokers at surgery showed more clonal expansions.

Sequences were obtained from ileal tissue. The chain employs TRBV7-3 and TRBJ2-5, with 9 bases identical to TRBD2. This TCR was sampled from an adult with Crohn's disease. In DNA, the CDR3 is TGTGCCAGCAGCCCCTATGGACTAGCGCAAGAGACCCAGTACTTC. Translating it yields CASSPYGLAQETQYF.